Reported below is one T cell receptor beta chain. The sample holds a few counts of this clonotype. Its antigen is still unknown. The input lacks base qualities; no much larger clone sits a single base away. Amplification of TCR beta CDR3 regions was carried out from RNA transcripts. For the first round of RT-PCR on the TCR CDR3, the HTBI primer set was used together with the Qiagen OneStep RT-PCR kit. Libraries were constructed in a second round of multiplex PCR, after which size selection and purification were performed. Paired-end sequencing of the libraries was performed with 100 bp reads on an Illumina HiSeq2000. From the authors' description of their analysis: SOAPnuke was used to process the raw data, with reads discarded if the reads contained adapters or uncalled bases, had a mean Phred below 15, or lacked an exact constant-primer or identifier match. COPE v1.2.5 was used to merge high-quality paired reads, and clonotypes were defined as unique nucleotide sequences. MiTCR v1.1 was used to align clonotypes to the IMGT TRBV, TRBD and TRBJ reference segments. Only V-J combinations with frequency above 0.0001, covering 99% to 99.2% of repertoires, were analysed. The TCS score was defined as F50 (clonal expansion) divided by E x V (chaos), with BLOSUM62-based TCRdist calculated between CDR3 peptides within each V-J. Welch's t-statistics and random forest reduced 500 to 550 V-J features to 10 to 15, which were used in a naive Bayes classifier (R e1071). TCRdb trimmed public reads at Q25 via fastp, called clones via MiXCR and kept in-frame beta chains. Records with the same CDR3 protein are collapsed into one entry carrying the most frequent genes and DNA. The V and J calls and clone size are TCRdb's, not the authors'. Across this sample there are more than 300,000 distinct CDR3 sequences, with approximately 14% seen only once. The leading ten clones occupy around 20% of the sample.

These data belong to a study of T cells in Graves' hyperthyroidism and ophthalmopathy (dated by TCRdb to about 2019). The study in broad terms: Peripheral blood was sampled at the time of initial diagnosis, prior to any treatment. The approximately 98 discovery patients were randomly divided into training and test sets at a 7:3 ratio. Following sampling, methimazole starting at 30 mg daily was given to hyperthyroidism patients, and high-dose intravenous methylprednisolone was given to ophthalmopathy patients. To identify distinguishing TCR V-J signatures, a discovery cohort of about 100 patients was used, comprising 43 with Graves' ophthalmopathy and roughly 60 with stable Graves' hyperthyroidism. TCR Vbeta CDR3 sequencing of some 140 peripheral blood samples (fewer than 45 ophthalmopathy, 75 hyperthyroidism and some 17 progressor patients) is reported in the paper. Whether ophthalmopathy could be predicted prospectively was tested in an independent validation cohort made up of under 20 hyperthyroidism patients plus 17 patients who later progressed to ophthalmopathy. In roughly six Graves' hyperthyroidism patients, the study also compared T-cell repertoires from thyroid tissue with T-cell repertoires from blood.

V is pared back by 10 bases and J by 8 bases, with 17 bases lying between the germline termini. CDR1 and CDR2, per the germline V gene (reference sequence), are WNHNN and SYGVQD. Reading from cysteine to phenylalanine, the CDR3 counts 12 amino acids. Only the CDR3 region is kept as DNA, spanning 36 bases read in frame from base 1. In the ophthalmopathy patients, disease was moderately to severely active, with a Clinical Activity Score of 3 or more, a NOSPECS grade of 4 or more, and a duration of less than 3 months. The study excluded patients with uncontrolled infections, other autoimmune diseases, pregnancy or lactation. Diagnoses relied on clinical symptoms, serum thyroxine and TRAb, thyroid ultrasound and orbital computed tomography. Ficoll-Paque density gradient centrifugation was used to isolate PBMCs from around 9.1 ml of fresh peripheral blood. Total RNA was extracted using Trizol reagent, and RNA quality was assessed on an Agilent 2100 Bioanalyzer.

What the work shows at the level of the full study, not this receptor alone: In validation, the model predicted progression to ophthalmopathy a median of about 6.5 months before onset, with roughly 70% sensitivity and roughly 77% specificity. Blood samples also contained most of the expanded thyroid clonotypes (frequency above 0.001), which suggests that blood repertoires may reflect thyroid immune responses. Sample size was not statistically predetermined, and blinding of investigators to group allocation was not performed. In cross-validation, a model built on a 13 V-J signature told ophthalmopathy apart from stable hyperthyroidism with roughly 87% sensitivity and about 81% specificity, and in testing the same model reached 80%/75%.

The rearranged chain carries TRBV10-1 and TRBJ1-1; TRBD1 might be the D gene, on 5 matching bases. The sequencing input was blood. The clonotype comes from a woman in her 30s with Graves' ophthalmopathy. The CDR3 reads CANRDATREAFF. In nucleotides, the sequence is TGCGCCAACCGGGACGCAACCAGGGAAGCTTTCTTT.